The T cell receptor beta chain described here comes from a study of shared clonotypes between healthy human individuals. Study information: The people who gave samples were two women and a few men aged 18 to 49. Notes on the study in general: Specimens sampled were limited to blood, with tissue repertoires likely differing.

Notes on this clone: Its target is not known.

TCRdb's table, derived via immunoSEQ multiplex PCR, lists solely in-frame clones and lacks some. The data contain 2 million to 2.5 million clones, approximately 96% of them singletons. CDR3 length: 17 residues. The germline V and J ends were trimmed by 3 bases and 0 bases, with 14 bases remaining between them. The germline CDR1 and CDR2 sequences are SEHNR and FQNEAQ (reference sequence). The source of this sequence is a man younger than 35 in good health. The sample comprised naive CD4+ T cells sorted from blood. This sample's subset: CD45RA+ positively selected. The chain carries TRBV7-9 and TRBJ2-2, with D perhaps matching TRBD2 (6 bases). The CDR3 nucleotides read TGTGCCAGCAGCTTTACCCCCGGCGGGACGAACACCGGGGAGCTGTTTTTT. Amino acids: CASSFTPGGTNTGELFF. Full variable domain (outside the CDR3, taken from reference TRBV7-9 and TRBJ2-2): DTGVSQNPRHKITKRGQNVTFRCDPISEHNRLYWYRQTLGQGPEFLTYFQNEAQLEKSRLLSDRFSAERPKGSFSTLEIQRTEQGDSAMYLCASSFTPGGTNTGELFFGEGSRLTVL.